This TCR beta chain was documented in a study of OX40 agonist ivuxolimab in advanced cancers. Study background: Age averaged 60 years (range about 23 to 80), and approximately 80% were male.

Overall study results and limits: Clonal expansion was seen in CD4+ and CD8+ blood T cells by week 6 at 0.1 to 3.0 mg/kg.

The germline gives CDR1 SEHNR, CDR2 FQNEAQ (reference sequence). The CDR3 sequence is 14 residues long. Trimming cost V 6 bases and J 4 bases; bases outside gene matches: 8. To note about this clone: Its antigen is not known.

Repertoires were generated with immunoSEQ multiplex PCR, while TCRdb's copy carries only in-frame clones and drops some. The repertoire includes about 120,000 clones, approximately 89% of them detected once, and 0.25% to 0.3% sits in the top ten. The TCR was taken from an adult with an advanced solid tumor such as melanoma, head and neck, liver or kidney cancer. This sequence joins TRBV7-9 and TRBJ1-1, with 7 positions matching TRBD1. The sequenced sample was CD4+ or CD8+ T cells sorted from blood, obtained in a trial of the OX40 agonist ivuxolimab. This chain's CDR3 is CASSRQGRGTEAFF. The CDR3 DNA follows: TGTGCCAGCAGTCGACAGGGCAGAGGCACTGAAGCTTTCTTT.